These 5 T cell receptor beta chains were all obtained from the same sample, sequenced in a study of Tregs in tolerant kidney transplant recipients. Sequencing was performed with immunoSEQ multiplex PCR; in TCRdb, only in-frame clones are kept and a portion is missing. The sample consists of around 70,000 clones, 80% to 95% of them appearing once. Sequenced here: CD8+ T cells from blood, sampled before the transplant. These receptors came from a human donor who received a combined kidney and bone marrow transplant.

In the case of this clone: Other DNA sequences in the sample encode the same CDR3. The V gene is TRBV13, the J gene TRBJ2-1; 7 bases are shared with TRBD2. The germline gives CDR1 PRHDT, CDR2 FYEKMQ (reference sequence). V was clipped by 0 bases and J by 4 bases; unmatched bases: 0. The CDR3 totals 14 residues. CDR3 nucleotide sequence: TGTGCCAGCAGCTTAGGGCGGGGGTACAATGAGCAGTTCTTC. The encoded protein is CASSLGRGYNEQFF.

The rearrangement links TRBV7-8 to TRBJ2-1, with D maybe TRBD2 (7 bases). Trimming took off 8 bases at V and 9 bases at J, with 14 bases between the two ends. Germline values: CDR1 SGHVS, CDR2 FQNEAQ. The CDR3 runs 12 residues. DNA of the CDR3: TGTGCCAGCGCGTGGAGGGGGGGTGAGCAGTTCTTC. Its protein is CASAWRGGEQFF.

This sequence joins TRBV5-8 and TRBJ1-6; TRBD1 might be the D (6 bases). Germline V gives CDR1 SGHTS, CDR2 YDEGEE. This CDR3 has 15 residues. V lost 4 bases and J lost 8, with 16 bases in between. As DNA, the CDR3 is TGTGCCAGCAGCCCCTCCAGGGGTGACGATTCACCCCTCCACTTT. It is translated as CASSPSRGDDSPLHF.

The V call is TRBV5-5, the J call TRBJ2-7, with 10 bases lining up with TRBD2. Unmatched junction bases numbered 4, after V lost 0 bases and J lost 4 bases. Germline CDR1 reads SGHKS; CDR2 reads YYEKEE (reference sequence). The CDR3 is 15 residues long. CDR3 in DNA: TGTGCCAGCAGCTTGGAAAGCGGGAGGGCATACGAGCAGTACTTC. Translated: CASSLESGRAYEQYF.

V gene TRBV9 combines with J gene TRBJ2-1; tentatively, D is TRBD2 (5 bases). V lost 3 bases and J lost 1, with 20 bases in between. This CDR3 spans 18 amino acids. Germline CDR1 reads SGDLS; CDR2 reads YYNGEE. CDR3 in amino acids: CASSEGGLRLTSYNEQFF. The CDR3, as DNA: TGTGCCAGCAGCGAGGGTGGCCTCCGACTAACGTCCTACAATGAGCAGTTCTTC.